The entry below gives a single T cell receptor (beta chain) sequence along with its context. Its cognate antigen has yet to be identified. No qualities accompany the bases; no much larger clone lies one base away. These data belong to a study of shared clonotypes between healthy human individuals (dated by TCRdb to the early 2020s). For the wider study: A few men and a couple of women, aged 18 to 49 years, made up the cohort. To increase sequencing depth and limit assay-specific biases, different laboratories used diverse techniques to prepare libraries and sequence TCR repertoires. For each donor, three plates each were used for CD4 naive and CD4 memory, two plates were used for CD8 naive, and one plate was used for CD8 memory. Between about 0.9 and 10 billion PBMCs per donor were obtained by leukapheresis. Blood TCR repertoires of roughly 5 healthy adults were deeply sequenced to estimate repertoire size and the extent of clonotype sharing between individuals.

Broad study findings and their caveats: The small number of donors limited the genetic and exposure-history diversity represented. Sampling was limited to blood, and TCR repertoires in tissue likely differ from TCR repertoires in blood. Naive subsets generally had larger estimated clonotype richness than memory subsets did. Pairwise subsampling indicated that sequencing depth was expected to affect the degree of clonotype sharing among donors. Incomplete sequencing was indicated by rarefaction of sorted-subset datasets, despite the large sequencing depth. Compared with non-shared clonotypes, the clonotypes found in all four sorted-subset donors had higher generation probabilities. Approximately 5% of naive CD4, roughly 3.6% of naive CD8, roughly 2.5% of memory CD4, and 0.4% of memory CD8 clonotypes were shared across a few donors.

Using the deep immunoSEQ assay, TCR CDR3 regions were amplified from genomic DNA by multiplex PCR. Extracted genomic DNA from each cell subset was spread evenly across all wells of several immunoSEQ 96-well plates, with each plate serving as a replicate. For sorted subsets, about 0.2 ug genomic DNA, equal to about 30,000 T cell genomes, was loaded into each replicate PCR. Purified libraries were measured with a Qubit 3.0 fluorometer, size-checked on a Bioanalyzer 2100, and measured again with the KAPA Library Quantification kit. Every immunoSEQ 96-well plate was sequenced on a separate single-read 150-cycle Illumina NextSeq 550 flow cell. From the authors' description of their analysis: Because the immunoSEQ output held only junctional sequences and lacked quality scores, the filtering could not match the filtering applied to full-length reads. To assign V/J genes and CDR3, sequences were annotated using PyIR, a Python wrapper for IgBLAST v1.9, with IMGT germline references. Any read was removed if the V/J assignment was weak (E-value above 1e-6), the CDR3 was missing, or the read contained stop codons, out-of-frame junctions, or ambiguous translated residues. A V3J clonotype was defined by an identical inferred V gene, J gene, and CDR3 amino acid sequence. To compute the percentage overlap between repertoires, the number of shared unique clonotypes was divided by the size of the smaller repertoire. Three approaches were used to assess repertoire richness: RTK rarefaction, the Chao1 estimator, and Recon v2.1 estimates of unobserved clonotypes. For all TCRbeta clonotypes obtained by the gDNA method from a handful of donors, generation probabilities were computed with OLGA. Imported from immuneACCESS, the table was reduced by TCRdb to in-frame sequences with V and J called. These copies leave out some clones; in studies compared against another copy, an unresolved V gene accounts for under half, and the cause of the remainder is not known. V and J calls and clone size come straight from that table; D and trimming were deduced from the DNA. The sample records about 1.1 million clones, about 80% of which are singletons. The ten largest clones capture about 0.94% of the sample.

Healthy HIV-negative adults with no recently reported acute infections or vaccinations were included as donors. All donors were Caucasian adults living in Nashville, Tennessee, USA. CD4+ T cells were enriched by magnetic negative selection; naive cells were then positively selected on CD45RA, and the negative fraction formed the memory subset. Blood was obtained by leukapheresis, after which PBMCs were separated by Ficoll-Histopaque density gradient centrifugation and cryopreserved in liquid nitrogen vapor phase. Analytical flow cytometry was used to check the purity and quantity of each magnetically sorted T cell population. Genomic DNA was isolated from each sorted fraction and quantified by UV absorbance on a Nanodrop 2000c. Measured from the cysteine to the phenylalanine, the CDR3 is 17 residues long. CDR3 DNA is the only sequence kept; it has 51 bases, read in frame from the first base. Clipping removes 2 bases from V and 3 bases from J, with 9 as the unmatched junction base count. The germline V gene yields MNHNS for CDR1 and SASEGT for CDR2.

Sample: memory CD4+ T cells from PBMCs. The intended sense of this specimen's cell subset or site label: CD45RA-negative fraction. This clonotype was sampled from a young man in good health. Some clones in this sample may be carry-over from other donors' samples. This receptor chain uses TRBV6-1 and TRBJ2-7, with TRBD2 identical over 11 junction bases. The DNA sequence is given as TGTGCCAGCAGTGAAACCGGGGGACTAGCGGTGGGCTACGAGCAGTACTTC. This translates into CASSETGGLAVGYEQYF.